Below, 21 T cell receptor beta chains from the same sample are listed, as sequenced in a study of glioma-infiltrating T cells after dendritic cell vaccination. Clones were read by immunoSEQ multiplex PCR, and TCRdb kept only the in-frame ones, dropping some. The data contain 55,000 to 75,000 clones, approximately 83% of them singletons. The time point here: after dendritic cell vaccination, including at tumor progression/relapse. Sample: blood, taken after dendritic cell vaccination. These receptors were taken from a human donor with glioblastoma.

The chain links TRBV5-1 to TRBJ1-2; a weak D match, TRBD1 (5 bases). This CDR3 has 12 residues. V was cut by 5 bases and J by 1 base, with 6 bases left in between. CDR1 and CDR2 (germline): SGHRS, YFSETQ. CDR3 sequence reads: CASRGDNYGYTF. The CDR3 nucleotides read TGCGCCAGCAGAGGGGATAACTATGGCTACACCTTC. The full variable domain, its missing parts supplied by reference TRBV5-1 and TRBJ1-2, is KAGVTQTPRYLIKTRGQQVTLSCSPISGHRSVSWYQQTPGQGLQFLFEYFSETQRNKGNFPGRFSGRQFSNSRSEMNVSTLELGDSALYLCASRGDNYGYTFGSGTRLTVV.

V and J are TRBV5-6 and TRBJ2-7; D is perhaps TRBD1 (7 bases). The length of the CDR3 is 15 residues. The V end was cut by 1 base, the J end by 3 bases, with 14 bases between. Germline CDR1 SGHDT, CDR2 YYEEEE. The CDR3 protein is CASSLWGDRYYEQYF. The CDR3 bases are TGTGCCAGCAGCTTGTGGGGGGACAGATACTACGAGCAGTACTTC.

The chain has TRBV10-3 and TRBJ2-7; D is possibly TRBD1 (5 bases). Germline V gene lookup returns CDR1 ENHRY and CDR2 SYGVKD. The V end lost 4 bases, the J end lost 2 bases, and 9 bases lay between the germline ends. The CDR3 extends over 13 amino acids. CDR3 amino acids: CAISGGQPYEQYF. The CDR3, as DNA: TGTGCCATCAGTGGAGGACAACCCTACGAGCAGTACTTC.

In this sample, this clone turned up a few times. The chain recombines TRBV23-1 with TRBJ1-2, with D possibly matching TRBD1 (5 bases). TRBV23-1 is an open reading frame whose function is uncertain. V was shortened by 7 bases and J by 4 bases, with 22 bases between the two germline ends. The CDR3 has 16 residues. The DNA for the CDR3 is TGCGCCAGCACCACAATCGGCAGGGTCAAGGGCTATGGCTACACCTTC. This encodes CASTTIGRVKGYGYTF.

The chain has TRBV7-9 and TRBJ2-3; tentative D call: TRBD2 (5 bases). The CDR3 is made up of 15 amino acids. V was trimmed by 6 bases and J by 4 bases, leaving 17 bases between them. Germline lookup yields CDR1 SEHNR and CDR2 FQNEAQ (reference sequence). The CDR3 DNA reads as TGTGCCAGCAGTCCCCATCCCCGAGGGCCAGATACGCAGTATTTT. Protein product: CASSPHPRGPDTQYF.

The V call is TRBV20-1, the J call TRBJ2-7; no reliable D call. This CDR3 is built from 9 residues. Looked up from germline, CDR1 is DFQATT and CDR2 is SNEGSKA (reference sequence). The CDR3: CRPNGEQYF. As DNA, the CDR3 is TGCAGGCCAAACGGCGAGCAGTACTTC.

The chain couples TRBV5-7 to TRBJ1-5; 9 bases are shared with TRBD1. TRBV5-7 is an open reading frame whose function is uncertain. V gave up 6 bases and J gave up 5 bases; unmatched junction bases: 6. The CDR3 consists of 14 residues. Written as DNA, the CDR3 is TGTGCCAGCACTAGACAGGGGGAATATCAGCCCCAGCATTTT. Protein product: CASTRQGEYQPQHF.

This chain connects TRBV9 to TRBJ1-1; TRBD1 matches 9 bases. After removal of 0 bases from V and 4 bases from J, the junction contained 13 bases not matched to a gene. The CDR3 runs 18 residues. The V gene's germline CDR1 is SGDLS and CDR2 YYNGEE. The CDR3 nucleotides are TGTGCCAGCAGCGTAGAAAAGGGACAGGGCGATGGAGGCACTGAAGCTTTCTTT. Protein sequence: CASSVEKGQGDGGTEAFF.

This chain joins TRBV6-1 and TRBJ1-4; TRBD1 is a possible D gene (5 bases). The CDR3 consists of 16 residues. V lost 1 base, J lost 4 bases, and 13 bases lay in between. Germline CDR1 MNHNS, CDR2 SASEGT. CDR3 coding DNA: TGTGCCAGCAGTGAAGGAGGGACTGCCCTTAATGAAAAACTGTTTTTT. Residues: CASSEGGTALNEKLFF.

V usage is TRBV5-1 and J usage is TRBJ1-2; no definite D call. Germline CDR1 SGHRS, CDR2 YFSETQ. Trimming left V 6 bases short and J 1 base short, with 19 bases between. The CDR3 contains 16 residues. In nucleotides, the CDR3 is TGCGCCAGCAAGAGAGGTGTCGGGGAGAATAACTATGGCTACACCTTC. Residues: CASKRGVGENNYGYTF.

The chain links TRBV7-8 to TRBJ2-2, with TRBD1 matching 8 bases. V lost 4 bases to trimming and J lost 6 bases; unmatched junction nucleotides: 7. Germline V gene data show CDR1 as SGHVS and CDR2 as FQNEAQ. The CDR3 extends over 15 amino acids. The CDR3 is CASSYIQGAAGELFF. In DNA, the CDR3 is TGTGCCAGCAGCTATATTCAGGGGGCGGCCGGGGAGCTGTTTTTT.

This clone is labeled as medium-sized (0.01 to 0.1%). V usage is TRBV10-1 and J usage is TRBJ2-7, with 10 bases that match TRBD1. The CDR3 spans 16 residues. Germline values: CDR1 WNHNN, CDR2 SYGVQD (reference sequence). With V trimmed by 6 bases and J by 6 bases, 14 bases remained unmatched. In DNA, the CDR3 is TGCGCCAGCAGCTCCCCGAGGGGGGACAGGGGTCGCGAGCAGTACTTC. Translated, it gives CASSSPRGDRGREQYF.

V is TRBV5-4 and J is TRBJ1-1; D ambiguous. Deletions cut 3 bases from V and 7 bases from J, with 7 bases between. CDR3 length equals 11 residues. Per germline, CDR1 SGHNT and CDR2 YYREEE (reference sequence). The CDR3 DNA reads TGTGCCAGCAGCTCCTCAGTTGAAGCTTTCTTT. Translating gives CASSSSVEAFF.

This chain joins TRBV11-3 and TRBJ1-4; TRBD1 agrees at 7 bases. Germline-derived CDR1 and CDR2 are SGHNT and YENEEA. With 4 bases clipped from V and 0 bases from J, the junction kept 8 bases outside the gene matches. The CDR3 has 17 residues. CDR3 amino acids: CASSSTGRGATNEKLFF. As DNA, the CDR3 is TGTGCCAGCAGCTCTACGGGCAGGGGGGCAACTAATGAAAAACTGTTTTTT.

This clone was detected only a few times. The chain employs TRBV2 and TRBJ1-3; perhaps TRBD1 as D (6 bases). The CDR3 is 14 amino acids. Per germline, CDR1 SNHLY and CDR2 FYNNEI. The V end was cut by 8 bases, the J end by 0 bases, with 11 bases between. DNA of the CDR3: TGTGCCAGCCGACAGGTATTCTCTGGAAACACCATATATTTT. Translating it yields CASRQVFSGNTIYF.

The V call is TRBV5-1, the J call TRBJ2-2, with a tentative D call TRBD2 (6 bases). The CDR3 length is 14 residues. V gave up 4 bases and J gave up 7 bases, with 14 bases separating them. Germline V lookup: CDR1 SGHRS, CDR2 YFSETQ. This CDR3 reads CASSTDLGGGELFF. The CDR3 nucleotides read TGCGCCAGCAGCACGGACCTCGGGGGCGGGGAGCTGTTTTTT.

The chain carries TRBV30 and TRBJ2-1; D possibly corresponds to TRBD2 (5 bases). The V and J ends lost 8 bases and 8 bases respectively, with 19 bases between them. This CDR3 contains 13 residues. Germline values: CDR1 GTSNPN, CDR2 SVGIG (reference sequence). The CDR3 protein is CARGRDLRDEQFF. As DNA, the CDR3 is TGTGCCCGAGGGAGAGATCTTAGGGATGAGCAGTTCTTC.

The rearrangement uses TRBV6-6 and TRBJ2-5; D gene unclear. The closer fit of TRBJ2-7 to the DNA end suggests the J call may be wrong. Germline V gene sequence: CDR1 MNHNY, CDR2 SVGAGI (reference sequence). This CDR3 contains 11 residues. In nucleotides, the CDR3 is TGTGCCAGCAGTTATATCTACGAGCAGTACTTC. Protein product: CASSYIYEQYF.

This chain joins TRBV4-2 and TRBJ2-7; 10 bases agree with TRBD2. CDR3 length: 18 residues. Trimming cost V 0 bases and J 1 base; bases outside gene matches: 9. Germline CDR1 reads LGHNA; CDR2 reads YNFKEQ. The CDR3, as DNA: TGTGCCAGCAGCCAAGATCTGAGCGGGGGGGCCTTGTCCTACGAGCAGTACTTC. Translation: CASSQDLSGGALSYEQYF.

V and J are TRBV6-1 and TRBJ2-3; the match to TRBD2 covers 7 bases. CDR3 size: 15 residues. Germline assignment: CDR1 MNHNS and CDR2 SASEGT. The J segment lost 4 bases and the V segment lost 2 bases, leaving 6 bases of the junction unmatched. CDR3 coding DNA: TGTGCCAGCAGTGAACTAGCGGAAGAACCAGATACGCAGTATTTT. Protein product: CASSELAEEPDTQYF.

The chain joins TRBV7-2 to TRBJ2-7; D is possibly TRBD1 (5 bases). Between the trimmed V and J ends, which lost 3 bases and 7 bases, there was a span of 13 bases. Germline CDR1 SGHTA, CDR2 FQGNSA. The CDR3 has 13 amino acids. The CDR3 DNA reads as TGTGCCAGCAGCTTTCGGCAGGGCTGGGAGCAGTACTTC. Translated, it gives CASSFRQGWEQYF.